The 31 T cell receptor beta chains reported below all come from one sample, sequenced in a study of T cell responses to AZD1222 COVID-19 vaccine. Assay: immunoSEQ multiplex PCR; the TCRdb copy retains only in-frame clones and omits some. The repertoire consists of about 97,000 clones, with roughly 87% occurring once and the leading ten covering approximately 17%. The sample in question was peripheral blood, obtained on day 0 of AZD1222 vaccination. All receptors come from an adult in good health.

This rearrangement joins TRBV3-1 (or the pseudogene TRBV3-2) to TRBJ2-5, with 7 bases that match TRBD1. This CDR3 has 15 amino acids. The V and J ends lost 5 bases and 5 bases, in that order; junction bases with no gene match: 11. CDR1 is LGHDT, CDR2 YNNKEL, per germline (reference sequence). CDR3 region: CASSESAGGWETQYF. The CDR3 region has the DNA TGTGCCAGCAGCGAGTCGGCAGGGGGTTGGGAGACCCAGTACTTC.

CDR3 in amino acids: CASSVGGTALNEQFF. The CDR3 nucleotides read TGTGCCAGCAGCGTGGGTGGGACTGCCCTCAATGAGCAGTTCTTC. The rearrangement uses TRBV9 and TRBJ2-1, with D possibly matching TRBD2 (6 bases). The CDR3 covers 15 residues. Germline V lookup: CDR1 SGDLS, CDR2 YYNGEE. V shed 2 bases and J shed 6 bases, with 15 bases lying between them. Filled out from reference TRBV9 and TRBJ2-1, the complete variable domain reads DSGVTQTPKHLITATGQRVTLRCSPRSGDLSVYWYQQSLDQGLQFLIQYYNGEERAKGNILERFSAQQFPDLHSELNLSSLELGDSALYFCASSVGGTALNEQFFGPGTRLTVL.

J is TRBJ2-1 and V is TRBV28; D not resolved. This CDR3 region has 14 residues. Deletions cut 1 base from V and 2 bases from J, with 6 bases between. Germline-derived CDR1 and CDR2 are MDHEN and SYDVKM. CDR3 in DNA: TGTGCCAGCAGTTTATATGGGACCTACAATGAGCAGTTCTTC. It translates to CASSLYGTYNEQFF.

The chain links TRBV7-3 to TRBJ2-1; D perhaps matches TRBD2 (5 bases). The germline V gene encodes CDR1 SGHTA and CDR2 FQGTGA. V lost 6 bases and J 4 bases, leaving 13 bases between the germline ends. The CDR3 has 14 residues. The CDR3 loop reads CASSHGELYNEQFF. The CDR3 DNA follows: TGTGCCAGCAGTCATGGGGAGCTTTACAATGAGCAGTTCTTC.

The gene calls are TRBV9 and TRBJ1-5; D unclear. The CDR3 length is 15 residues. Trimming shortened V by 0 bases and J by 1 base, and 8 bases separated the two germline ends. Germline CDR1 SGDLS, CDR2 YYNGEE. Here the CDR3 reads CASSVGDVSNQPQHF. DNA for the CDR3: TGTGCCAGCAGCGTAGGAGACGTAAGCAATCAGCCCCAGCATTTT.

The V and J genes are TRBV5-1 and TRBJ1-1; 9 bases agree with TRBD1. CDR3 length equals 15 residues. Germline V gene data show CDR1 as SGHRS and CDR2 as YFSETQ. V trimming: 6 bases; J trimming: 4 bases; junction bases outside the gene matches: 10. CDR3 bases: TGCGCCAGCACCCCAACAGGGGGCCGTTTCACTGAAGCTTTCTTT. Protein sequence: CASTPTGGRFTEAFF.

This sequence joins TRBV11-3 and TRBJ1-1; D not resolved. This CDR3 has 13 residues. V was clipped by 4 bases and J by 0 bases, with 6 bases between them. Germline CDR1 SGHNT, CDR2 YENEEA. The CDR3 nucleotides are TGTGCCAGCAGCTCGGAGTTGAACACTGAAGCTTTCTTT. Amino acids: CASSSELNTEAFF.

The V and J genes are TRBV5-6 and TRBJ1-2, with 7 bases that match TRBD1. CDR1 and CDR2 from the germline V gene are SGHDT and YYEEEE. This CDR3 contains 13 residues. With V trimmed by 4 bases and J by 8 bases, 8 bases remained unmatched. The CDR3 sequence: CASSIGTVGGYTF. CDR3 bases: TGTGCCAGCAGCATCGGGACAGTGGGAGGCTACACCTTC.

The chain couples TRBV19 to TRBJ2-1, with D hard to call. Trimming took 5 bases from V and 6 from J, leaving 8 bases between them. Per the germline V gene, CDR1 is LNHDA and CDR2 is SQIVND (reference sequence). The CDR3 has 12 residues. The CDR3 DNA reads TGTGCCAGTAGTCCCTACACCAATGAGCAGTTCTTC. The encoded protein is CASSPYTNEQFF. The full variable domain, its missing parts supplied by reference TRBV19 and TRBJ2-1, is DGGITQSPKYLFRKEGQNVTLSCEQNLNHDAMYWYRQDPGQGLRLIYYSQIVNDFQKGDIAEGYSVSREKKESFPLTVTSAQKNPTAFYLCASSPYTNEQFFGPGTRLTVL.

This chain links TRBV18 with TRBJ2-7; possibly TRBD1 for D (5 bases). V was pared by 0 bases and J by 3 bases, with 6 bases between. This CDR3 region has 13 residues. In germline, CDR1 is KGHSH, CDR2 LQKENI. The CDR3 here is CASSPPGDYEQYF. The CDR3 nucleotides are TGTGCCAGCTCACCACCAGGGGACTACGAGCAGTACTTC.

There are a few counts of this clone. CDR3 protein: CASSAGQGGYGYTF. CDR3 in DNA: TGTGCCAGCAGCGCGGGACAGGGGGGGTATGGCTACACCTTC. The chain carries TRBV3-1 (or the pseudogene TRBV3-2) and TRBJ1-2; 11 bases agree with TRBD1. Trimming removed 5 bases from V and 5 bases from J; junction bases left unmatched: 4. The CDR3 runs 14 residues. In germline, CDR1 is LGHDT, CDR2 YNNKEL (reference sequence).

The chain has TRBV18 and TRBJ2-5; D call uncertain. Germline V gene lookup returns CDR1 KGHSH and CDR2 LQKENI. Trimming removed 1 base at V and 7 bases at J, with 16 bases between. The CDR3 consists of 15 residues. CDR3 region: CASSPQPGETVTQYF. For the CDR3, the DNA is TGTGCCAGCTCACCACAACCAGGTGAAACGGTGACCCAGTACTTC. Complete variable domain (other parts from reference TRBV18 and TRBJ2-5): NAGVMQNPRHLVRRRGQEARLRCSPMKGHSHVYWYRQLPEEGLKFMVYLQKENIIDESGMPKERFSAEFPKEGPSILRIQQVVRGDSAAYFCASSPQPGETVTQYFGPGTRLLVL.

V gene TRBV9 combines with J gene TRBJ2-7; 8 nucleotides line up with TRBD2. The CDR3 extends over 13 amino acids. J gave up 2 bases and V 4 bases, and 2 bases lay outside the gene matches. CDR1 and CDR2 from the germline V gene are SGDLS and YYNGEE. The CDR3 nucleotides are TGTGCCAGCAGCTTGGGACTAGCCTACGAGCAGTACTTC. As protein: CASSLGLAYEQYF.

The chain combines TRBV18 with TRBJ2-7; the D gene is possibly TRBD1 (6 bases). Looked up from germline, CDR1 is KGHSH and CDR2 is LQKENI. With 1 base removed from V and 0 bases from J, the gap between germline ends came to 13 bases. The CDR3 length is 16 residues. CDR3 protein: CASSPLGGGSSYEQYF. The CDR3 nucleotides read TGTGCCAGCTCACCACTAGGTGGGGGCAGCTCCTACGAGCAGTACTTC.

The chain joins TRBV5-1 to TRBJ2-2, with 7 bases fitting TRBD2. This CDR3 region has 18 residues. The germline V gene has CDR1 SGHRS and CDR2 YFSETQ. The junction had 15 bases not matched to a gene; V was cut back by 3 bases and J by 4 bases. The chain's CDR3 is CASSSPPGTTSRTGELFF. Written as DNA, the CDR3 is TGCGCCAGCAGCTCCCCCCCTGGGACTACCAGCCGCACCGGGGAGCTGTTTTTT.

This clone showed up just a few times. This chain links TRBV6-5 with TRBJ2-1; D is perhaps TRBD2 (7 bases). Germline-derived CDR1 and CDR2 are MNHEY and SVGAGI. The V and J ends lost 6 bases and 7 bases respectively, with 16 bases between them. This CDR3 is 14 amino acids long. CDR3 residues: CASRGAGVRNEQFF. CDR3 DNA: TGTGCCAGCAGGGGGGCGGGAGTGCGGAATGAGCAGTTCTTC.

The chain is built from TRBV6-5 and TRBJ2-7; perhaps TRBD1 as D (6 bases). CDR1 is MNHEY and CDR2 is SVGAGI in the germline V gene. The length of the CDR3 is 15 residues. Trimming pared 5 bases from V and 1 base from J, leaving 15 bases between. CDR3 coding DNA: TGTGCCAGCAGTAGGGGGACCGAATTATCCTACGAGCAGTACTTC. Translated, it gives CASSRGTELSYEQYF.

This sequence joins TRBV5-1 and TRBJ1-6; 9 bases align to TRBD1. V lost 4 bases, J lost 0 bases, and 8 bases stayed unmatched. CDR3 length equals 18 residues. Germline CDR1 and CDR2: SGHRS and YFSETQ. The CDR3 spells CASSRGQGTSSYNSPLHF. CDR3 DNA: TGCGCCAGCAGCCGGGGACAGGGTACGAGCTCCTATAATTCACCCCTCCACTTT.

The rearrangement uses TRBV10-3 and TRBJ2-5; the D gene is possibly TRBD2 (5 bases). The CDR3 consists of 13 residues. The V gene lost 10 bases and the J gene lost 2 bases, with 14 bases spanning the gap. The V gene's germline CDR1 is ENHRY and CDR2 SYGVKD. CDR3 in amino acids: CASMSGWQETQYF. DNA of the CDR3: TGTGCCAGCATGTCGGGATGGCAAGAGACCCAGTACTTC.

The chain combines TRBV6-5 with TRBJ2-7, with D tentatively TRBD1 (5 bases). The V gene lost 2 bases and the J gene lost 3 bases, with 14 bases spanning the gap. The CDR3 extends over 15 amino acids. Per germline, CDR1 MNHEY and CDR2 SVGAGI. DNA of the CDR3: TGTGCCAGCAGTTACCCCGCGACAGTGGGCTACGAGCAGTACTTC. Translation: CASSYPATVGYEQYF.

The DNA for the CDR3 is TGTGCCAGCAGCTTGGACAGGGGGCCCTACGAGCAGTACTTC. Its translation: CASSLDRGPYEQYF. The chain carries TRBV5-4 and TRBJ2-7; TRBD1 matches at 9 bases. Germline loops: CDR1 SGHNT, CDR2 YYREEE (reference sequence). The CDR3 consists of 14 residues. Trimming removed 0 bases from V and 2 bases from J; junction bases left unmatched: 0.

CDR3 protein: CASSLRSGPYEQYF. CDR3 coding DNA: TGTGCCAGCAGCTTACGGAGCGGGCCCTACGAGCAGTACTTC. The chain recombines TRBV5-5 with TRBJ2-7; tentatively, D is TRBD2 (6 bases). The CDR3 spans 14 residues. Germline CDR1 SGHKS, CDR2 YYEKEE (reference sequence). V lost 2 bases to trimming and J lost 2 bases, with 11 bases between them.

The rearrangement links TRBV7-9 to TRBJ1-4; tentatively, D is TRBD1 (6 bases). V was trimmed by 1 base and J by 8 bases, leaving 14 bases between them. Germline V CDR1 and CDR2: SEHNR, FQNEAQ (reference sequence). This CDR3 spans 15 amino acids. The DNA for the CDR3 is TGTGCCAGCAGCTTAGTGCGGGGGGCTGGGGAAAAACTGTTTTTT. Amino acid sequence: CASSLVRGAGEKLFF.

CDR3 region: CASSTLTIGTGDQPQHF. The CDR3 region has the DNA TGTGCCAGCAGCACGTTAACTATAGGGACAGGGGACCAGCCCCAGCATTTT. This chain links TRBV5-6 with TRBJ1-5; TRBD1 matches at 10 bases. The V gene's germline CDR1 is SGHDT and CDR2 YYEEEE. The CDR3 has 17 amino acids. The trim removed 4 bases at V and 7 bases at J, leaving 14 bases unmatched.

The V call is TRBV9, the J call TRBJ2-1; 12 nucleotides line up with TRBD1. From germline, CDR1 is SGDLS and CDR2 YYNGEE. The CDR3 has 15 amino acids. Germline trimming cut 0 bases from V and 9 bases from J; bases unmatched to any gene: 4. This CDR3 is CASSVEGQGAGEQFF. For the CDR3, the DNA is TGTGCCAGCAGCGTAGAGGGACAGGGGGCTGGTGAGCAGTTCTTC.

The chain couples TRBV2 to TRBJ1-2; D gene uncertain. Germline V lookup: CDR1 SNHLY, CDR2 FYNNEI. V lost 8 bases and J lost 8, with 18 bases in between. This CDR3 contains 13 residues. The CDR3 protein is CASRLTDRGGYTF. DNA for the CDR3: TGTGCCAGCCGATTGACCGACCGCGGCGGCTACACCTTC.

This sequence joins TRBV11-3 and TRBJ2-6; either TRBD1 or TRBD2 may fit D (6 bases each). Between the trimmed V and J ends, which lost 4 bases and 4 bases, there was a span of 17 bases. The CDR3 covers 17 residues. Looked up from germline, CDR1 is SGHNT and CDR2 is YENEEA. The CDR3 protein is CASSSREGGGGANVLTF. In nucleotides, the CDR3 is TGTGCCAGCAGCTCACGGGAAGGGGGAGGAGGGGCCAACGTCCTGACTTTC.

The chain recombines TRBV27 with TRBJ1-6; TRBD1 matches at 7 bases. This CDR3 spans 16 amino acids. In germline, CDR1 is MNHEY, CDR2 SMNVEV (reference sequence). After removal of 6 bases from V and 10 bases from J, the junction contained 15 bases not matched to a gene. The CDR3 here is CASSSFRAGGGSPLHF. CDR3 nucleotides: TGTGCCAGCAGCTCCTTCCGGGCAGGGGGTGGCTCACCCCTCCACTTT.

The rearrangement uses TRBV3-1 (or the pseudogene TRBV3-2) and TRBJ2-3, with 7 nucleotides matching TRBD2. CDR1 is LGHDT and CDR2 is YNNKEL in the germline V gene (reference sequence). This CDR3 region has 16 residues. J was trimmed by 2 bases and V by 4 bases; bases with no gene match: 9. The CDR3 here is CASSPGGSSDTDTQYF. CDR3 DNA: TGTGCCAGCAGCCCCGGGGGGAGCTCAGACACAGATACGCAGTATTTT.

This chain connects TRBV5-1 to TRBJ1-1, with 9 bases that match TRBD1. The CDR3 covers 15 residues. The trim removed 4 bases at V and 0 bases at J, leaving 4 bases unmatched. The germline CDR1 and CDR2 sequences are SGHRS and YFSETQ. Here the CDR3 DNA reads TGCGCCAGCAGCCGCGGACAGGGGATGAACACTGAAGCTTTCTTT. Translation: CASSRGQGMNTEAFF.

The chain is built from TRBV19 and TRBJ1-6; 7 bases are shared with TRBD1. This CDR3 region has 14 residues. Germline CDR1 and CDR2: LNHDA and SQIVND (reference sequence). With 3 bases clipped from V and 11 bases from J, the junction kept 7 bases outside the gene matches. CDR3 nucleotides: TGTGCCAGTAGTATCGGACAGGCTGGGACACCCCTCCACTTT. Its translation: CASSIGQAGTPLHF.